The clone carrying this T cell receptor (beta chain) has more than one count but fewer than ten. Its target is unknown. The PCR ran on 60 Vbeta and 13 Jbeta primers. Sequenced by immunoSEQ multiplex PCR; TCRdb stores in-frame clones only, minus some. This table has some 180,000 clones, about 9% appearing once. Trimming removed 1 base from V and 3 bases from J, with 9 bases in between. This CDR3 has 15 residues. Germline loops: CDR1 SEHNR, CDR2 FQNEAQ (reference sequence). The entry originates in a study of cytomegalovirus exposure and HLA in healthy donors. Study-wide results and limits: A further, later analysis showed that HLA-associated TCR beta chains (compared with equally common others) were more clonally expanded. Associated with cytomegalovirus, according to the listing, were 150 to 200 TCR beta chains.

The sequencing sample was made of PBMCs. The TCR originated in a woman aged 25 to 39 in good health and CMV-seropositive. The chain employs TRBV7-9 and TRBJ1-4; D is perhaps TRBD1 (5 bases). Here the CDR3 reads CASSLGSTANEKLFF. In nucleotides, the CDR3 is TGTGCCAGCAGCTTAGGATCGACAGCTAATGAAAAACTGTTTTTT. The complete variable domain, with remaining parts taken from reference TRBV7-9 and TRBJ1-4, reads DTGVSQNPRHKITKRGQNVTFRCDPISEHNRLYWYRQTLGQGPEFLTYFQNEAQLEKSRLLSDRFSAERPKGSFSTLEIQRTEQGDSAMYLCASSLGSTANEKLFFGSGTQLSVL.